This T cell receptor (beta chain) is from a study of T cell repertoires in cytomegalovirus infection. Study background: Indications came from public TCR beta signatures; they pointed to CMV infection and to a matching HLA type.

The CDR3 is made up of 13 amino acids. Germline-derived CDR1 and CDR2 are ENHRY and SYGVKD. V lost 8 bases to trimming and J lost 6 bases; unmatched junction nucleotides: 9. To note about this clonotype: Its antigen is as yet unknown.

TCRdb called the reads again in MiXCR, with one record for every CDR3 protein. Of around 900,000 distinct CDR3 sequences in the sample, around 30% are singletons; the top ten hold over 11%. Study-wide findings and caveats: Identification of carriers of CMV plus the relevant HLA was achieved through cumulative public TCR beta family frequency. The study found HLA-C-restricted CMV-specific TCR beta clonotypes dominating the ex vivo response.

Sequencing used cultured CD8+ T cells from PBMCs, obtained from culture after CMV antigen stimulation. This clonotype originated in a human donor in good health (CMV status not recorded). Some clones in this sample may be carry-over from other donors' samples. The rearrangement links TRBV10-3 to TRBJ1-2; 7 positions match TRBD1. The CDR3 loop reads CAISLGGGDGYTF. The CDR3 nucleotides are TGTGCCATCTCCCTGGGAGGGGGCGATGGCTACACCTTC.